The 5 T cell receptor beta chains reported below all come from one sample, sequenced in a study of Graves' ophthalmopathy and Graves' hyperthyroidism. Researchers took RNA transcripts and amplified TCR beta CDR3 regions from them. HTBI-primed first-round RT-PCR preceded second-round multiplex PCR. A single record per CDR3 protein comes from TCRdb applying MiXCR to the multiplex PCR reads. The repertoire holds just over 600,000 distinct CDR3 sequences, with about 20% as singletons. The sequencing input was peripheral blood. These receptors all stem from a woman aged 18-35 years with stable Graves' hyperthyroidism. Some clones in this sample may be carry-over from other donors' samples.

This clonotype was found many times. The gene calls are TRBV29-1 and TRBJ2-7, with 11 bases identical to TRBD1. With V trimmed by 8 bases and J by 6 bases, 3 bases remained unmatched. The CDR3 covers 11 residues. The germline CDR1 and CDR2 sequences are SQVTM and ANQGSEA. DNA for the CDR3: TGCAGCTCGGGACAGGGGGGCGAGCAGTACTTC. It codes for CSSGQGGEQYF.

V gene TRBV2 combines with J gene TRBJ2-7, with D hard to call. This CDR3 spans 11 amino acids. Trimming removed 3 bases at V and 7 bases at J, with 7 bases between. Per germline, CDR1 SNHLY and CDR2 FYNNEI. CDR3 DNA sequence: TGTGCCAGCAGTGATGTGGAGGAGCAGTACTTC. Translation: CASSDVEEQYF. The full variable domain, completed using reference TRBV2 and TRBJ2-7, is EPEVTQTPSHQVTQMGQEVILRCVPISNHLYFYWYRQILGQKVEFLVSFYNNEISEKSEIFDDQFSVERPDGSNFTLKIRSTKLEDSAMYFCASSDVEEQYFGPGTRLTVT.

The chain combines TRBV15 with TRBJ2-2, with 8 bases that match TRBD2. The CDR3 has 16 residues. V was pared by 1 base and J by 1 base, with 2 bases of the junction left unmatched. Germline CDR1 reads LNHNV; CDR2 reads YYDKDF (reference sequence). CDR3 DNA: TGTGCCACCAGCAGAGTTGCGGGGGGGAACACCGGGGAGCTGTTTTTT. As protein: CATSRVAGGNTGELFF.

As to this clonotype: Germline and junction disagree at one end, which may indicate a read error. CDR3 nucleotide sequence: TGTGCCAGTAGTCGATCGACAGGGGGCTACACTGAAGCTTGCTTT. Residues: CASSRSTGGYTEACF. The chain uses TRBV19 and TRBJ1-1, with 10 bases lining up with TRBD1. Germline CDR1 LNHDA, CDR2 SQIVND (reference sequence). There are 15 residues in the CDR3.

This clonotype has a count of ten or more. This chain uses TRBV12-3 or TRBV12-4 with TRBJ2-4; D might be TRBD1 (5 bases). With 4 bases removed from V and 0 bases from J, the gap between germline ends came to 16 bases. The CDR3 length is 17 residues. CDR3 coding DNA: TGTGCCAGCAGTTCTCCCCCGACAGAACTAGCCAAAAACATTCAGTACTTC. Amino acids: CASSSPPTELAKNIQYF.